The 30 T cell receptor beta chains reported below all come from one sample, sequenced in a study of T cells in Graves' hyperthyroidism and ophthalmopathy. Regions amplified from RNA transcripts were the TCR beta CDR3 regions. Carried out on the TCR CDR3, a first-round RT-PCR used the HTBI primer set. TCRdb independently ran MiXCR on the multiplex PCR reads; one entry per CDR3 protein. The sample consists of approximately 220,000 distinct CDR3 sequences, 18% of them appearing once. The sample taken for sequencing was blood. These receptors came from a man aged 35 to 55 with Graves' hyperthyroidism.

This clonotype was seen more than once but under ten times. The V gene is TRBV6-1, the J gene TRBJ2-6; TRBD1 might be the D (6 bases). This CDR3 is built from 14 residues. V lost 7 bases and J lost 3, with 10 bases in between. Germline V lookup: CDR1 MNHNS, CDR2 SASEGT. Written as DNA, the CDR3 is TGTGCCAGCAAAGGGACAAGTGGGGCCAACGTCCTGACTTTC. Residues: CASKGTSGANVLTF.

Here the CDR3 DNA reads TGTGCCAGCTCACCACAGGACTCCCTTAATGAAAAACTGTTTTTT. Translated: CASSPQDSLNEKLFF. This sequence joins TRBV18 and TRBJ1-4; the D is unclear. CDR1 and CDR2 (germline): KGHSH, LQKENI. The V end lost 1 base, the J end lost 4 bases, and 10 bases lay between the germline ends. This CDR3 region has 15 residues.

This chain joins TRBV10-3 and TRBJ2-7; D is possibly TRBD1 (5 bases). Per germline, CDR1 ENHRY and CDR2 SYGVKD. Trimming cost V 2 bases and J 6 bases, with 14 bases left between them. The CDR3 has 14 amino acids. This chain's CDR3 is CAISERGSLCEQYF. The CDR3 DNA sequence: TGTGCCATCAGTGAGAGGGGTTCCCTCTGCGAGCAGTACTTC.

The CDR3 nucleotides read TGCGCCAGCAGTTACCGGGGTGACAATGAGCAGTTCTTC. Translating gives CASSYRGDNEQFF. The chain recombines TRBV10-1 with TRBJ2-1; weak D call: TRBD2 (5 bases). Germline V CDR1 and CDR2: WNHNN, SYGVQD (reference sequence). The CDR3 has 13 amino acids. V was cut by 5 bases and J by 5 bases, with 10 bases left in between.

This clonotype was counted ten times or more. This sequence joins TRBV7-2 and TRBJ2-7, with 7 bases identical to TRBD1. This CDR3 region has 16 residues. V trimming: 5 bases; J trimming: 1 base; junction bases outside the gene matches: 11. Germline-derived CDR1 and CDR2 are SGHTA and FQGNSA. This CDR3 is CASSLRQGLLSYEQYF. The CDR3 nucleotides read TGTGCCAGCAGCCTTCGACAGGGCCTATTGTCCTACGAGCAGTACTTC.

The chain links TRBV20-1 to TRBJ2-1; TRBD2 matches 10 bases. The germline gives CDR1 DFQATT, CDR2 SNEGSKA (reference sequence). Unmatched junction bases numbered 6, after V lost 0 bases and J lost 7 bases. The length of the CDR3 is 15 residues. The CDR3 nucleotides read TGCAGTGCTAGAGATCAGCGGGGGGGGCTAAATGAGCAGTTCTTC. Protein product: CSARDQRGGLNEQFF.

This chain links TRBV28 with TRBJ2-3; TRBD2 might be the D (5 bases). The CDR3 consists of 15 residues. Germline lookup yields CDR1 MDHEN and CDR2 SYDVKM. Trimming shortened V by 4 bases and J by 0 bases, and 11 bases separated the two germline ends. DNA of the CDR3: TGTGCCAGCAGTTCCCGGGATATTAGCACAGATACGCAGTATTTT. The encoded protein is CASSSRDISTDTQYF.

The rearrangement links TRBV7-2 to TRBJ1-4; possible D gene TRBD1, 5 bases. Trimming pared 2 bases from V and 8 bases from J, leaving 9 bases between. CDR3 length: 13 residues. Germline-derived CDR1 and CDR2 are SGHTA and FQGNSA. For the CDR3, the DNA is TGTGCCAGCAGCTTAATGAAGGGGGAAAAACTGTTTTTT. Translation gives CASSLMKGEKLFF.

The V gene is TRBV20-1, the J gene TRBJ2-7, with TRBD2 matching 7 bases. Germline-derived CDR1 and CDR2 are DFQATT and SNEGSKA (reference sequence). V dropped 3 bases and J dropped 3; count of bases not matched to a gene: 11. The CDR3 has 15 residues. The CDR3 bases are TGCAGTGCTAGGGGGGGGACCTTCCCCAACTACGAGCAGTACTTC. This sequence encodes CSARGGTFPNYEQYF.

The sample holds many counts of this clonotype. CDR3 in DNA: TGCAGTGCTTCAAGGGACAGGGTTTATGAGCAGTACTTC. Protein: CSASRDRVYEQYF. The chain combines TRBV20-1 with TRBJ2-7; 9 nucleotides match TRBD1. Germline CDR1 DFQATT, CDR2 SNEGSKA (reference sequence). V trimming: 5 bases; J trimming: 7 bases; junction bases outside the gene matches: 9. CDR3 length: 13 residues.

The chain couples TRBV10-3 to TRBJ2-7, with D possibly matching TRBD2 (5 bases). The CDR3 extends over 13 amino acids. In germline, CDR1 is ENHRY, CDR2 SYGVKD. Trimming pared 4 bases from V and 7 bases from J, leaving 14 bases between. The CDR3 nucleotides are TGTGCCATCAGTGGGGTGGGAGCTAGTGAGCAGTACTTC. It is translated as CAISGVGASEQYF.

This clonotype was observed many times. The CDR3 bases are TGTGCCAGCAGCTCTGTCTCCCCGGGGGACTATGGCTACACCTTC. This codes for CASSSVSPGDYGYTF. The V call is TRBV13, the J call TRBJ1-2, with a possible D match to TRBD1 (5 bases). V lost 4 bases to trimming and J lost 3 bases, with 15 bases between them. Looked up from germline, CDR1 is PRHDT and CDR2 is FYEKMQ (reference sequence). The CDR3 runs 15 residues.

This clonotype was seen repeatedly, ten times or more. The V call is TRBV11-3, the J call TRBJ2-7; D call uncertain. V was clipped by 5 bases and J by 1 base, with 12 bases between them. This CDR3 spans 14 amino acids. Per the germline V gene, CDR1 is SGHNT and CDR2 is YENEEA. CDR3 sequence reads: CASSPRGASYEQYF. The CDR3 nucleotides read TGTGCCAGCAGCCCACGCGGCGCTTCCTACGAGCAGTACTTC.

This clonotype was counted many times. J is TRBJ2-1 and V is TRBV20-1, with 8 bases aligning to TRBD1. Germline CDR1 reads DFQATT; CDR2 reads SNEGSKA (reference sequence). The V segment lost 5 bases and the J segment 2 bases; nucleotides outside the gene matches: 8. The CDR3 spans 15 residues. The CDR3 protein is CSARRQGWTYNEQFF. In DNA form, the CDR3 reads TGCAGTGCTCGTCGACAGGGGTGGACCTACAATGAGCAGTTCTTC.

This clonotype was recorded at least ten times. The junction shows a germline mismatch at one end, possibly a read error. The J gene is TRBJ2-1, the V gene TRBV19; D possibly matches TRBD1 or TRBD2 (6 bases each). From germline, CDR1 is LNHDA and CDR2 SQIVND (reference sequence). The CDR3 contains 15 residues. DNA of the CDR3: TGTGCCAGTAGTATCAGGGCGGGCGGGGACAACGAGCAGTTCTTC. It encodes CASSIRAGGDNEQFF. The full variable domain, rest sourced from reference TRBV19 and TRBJ2-1, is DGGITQSPKYLFRKEGQNVTLSCEQNLNHDAMYWYRQDPGQGLRLIYYSQIVNDFQKGDIAEGYSVSREKKESFPLTVTSAQKNPTAFYLCASSIRAGGDNEQFFGPGTRLTVL.

This clonotype was observed a handful of times. The rearrangement joins TRBV6-1 to TRBJ2-5, with D possibly being TRBD2 (7 bases). V lost 9 bases to trimming and J lost 1 base, with 12 bases between them. The germline gives CDR1 MNHNS, CDR2 SASEGT. The CDR3 covers 13 residues. CDR3 sequence (DNA): TGTGCCAGTAGGGGAGGGGGCCAAGAGACCCAGTACTTC. Its protein product is CASRGGGQETQYF.

The V call is TRBV25-1, the J call TRBJ2-4; maybe TRBD2 (5 bases). CDR3 length: 14 residues. Between the trimmed V and J ends, which lost 1 base and 4 bases, there was a span of 8 bases. Germline V gene sequence: CDR1 MGHDK, CDR2 SYGVNS. The DNA of the CDR3 is TGTGCCAGCAGTGAATTTGAGGGAAAAAACATTCAGTACTTC. It codes for CASSEFEGKNIQYF.

The chain uses TRBV4-2 and TRBJ2-1, with 8 bases identical to TRBD2. Trimming removed 3 bases from V and 2 bases from J; junction bases left unmatched: 12. Germline values: CDR1 LGHNA, CDR2 YNFKEQ. This CDR3 has 18 amino acids. The CDR3 loop reads CASSHLRGELFTYNEQFF. The CDR3 DNA reads as TGTGCCAGCAGCCACCTGCGGGGGGAACTGTTTACCTACAATGAGCAGTTCTTC.

This clonotype turned up a few times. The J gene is TRBJ1-2, the V gene TRBV2; D not resolved. Germline V CDR1 and CDR2: SNHLY, FYNNEI. V was shortened by 6 bases and J by 1 base, with 6 bases between the two germline ends. This CDR3 is 12 amino acids long. As DNA, the CDR3 is TGTGCCAGCAGCAAGCATAACTATGGCTACACCTTC. Translation: CASSKHNYGYTF.

This clonotype was detected many times. The chain employs TRBV30 and TRBJ2-5; 7 bases are a match to TRBD2. Germline assignment: CDR1 GTSNPN and CDR2 SVGIG (reference sequence). V lost 0 bases and J lost 5; bases outside the gene matches: 9. The CDR3 is 15 residues long. The CDR3 DNA is TGTGCCTGGAGTGTAGGTAGCGTGCGGGGGGAGACCCAGTACTTC. Translating gives CAWSVGSVRGETQYF.

The gene calls are TRBV7-9 and TRBJ1-6, with 7 positions matching TRBD1. Germline CDR1 reads SEHNR; CDR2 reads FQNEAQ (reference sequence). V shed 5 bases, J shed 6 bases, and the junction held 4 bases outside the gene matches. The CDR3 sequence is 14 residues long. The CDR3 sequence: CASSKTGVNSPLHF. The DNA of the CDR3 is TGTGCCAGCAGCAAAACAGGGGTTAATTCACCCCTCCACTTT.

This clonotype appeared many times. J is TRBJ2-6 and V is TRBV18, with D possibly being TRBD2 (6 bases). There are 15 residues in the CDR3. Looked up from germline, CDR1 is KGHSH and CDR2 is LQKENI. V was trimmed by 2 bases and J by 4 bases, leaving 9 bases between them. The CDR3 region is CASSPEGGGANVLTF. Written as DNA, the CDR3 is TGTGCCAGCTCACCAGAGGGAGGAGGGGCCAACGTCCTGACTTTC.

This clonotype was observed at least ten times. The chain combines TRBV5-1 with TRBJ1-1, with a weak D call TRBD1 (5 bases). CDR1 is SGHRS and CDR2 is YFSETQ in the germline V gene. V shed 5 bases and J shed 3 bases, with 11 bases lying between them. The CDR3 consists of 13 residues. The CDR3 nucleotides read TGCGCCAGCAGTTCTGGAGGGGACACTGAAGCTTTCTTT. It translates to CASSSGGDTEAFF.

This clonotype was counted ten times or more. The chain has TRBV6-1 and TRBJ1-2; no clear D. The CDR3 sequence is 12 residues long. The germline gives CDR1 MNHNS, CDR2 SASEGT. V gave up 8 bases and J gave up 6 bases, with 13 bases separating them. The CDR3 DNA reads as TGTGCCAGCTTCGGCTCCCCTGATGGCTACACCTTC. Its protein product is CASFGSPDGYTF.

This clonotype came up a few times. The J gene is TRBJ1-5, the V gene TRBV6-2 or TRBV6-3; maybe TRBD1 (6 bases). CDR1 is MNHEY, CDR2 SVGEGT, per germline. This CDR3 spans 16 amino acids. V lost 5 bases, J lost 0 bases, and 14 bases lay in between. CDR3 in amino acids: CASSTRGGGSNQPQHF. As DNA, the CDR3 is TGTGCCAGCAGTACCCGAGGGGGGGGTAGCAATCAGCCCCAGCATTTT.

This clonotype showed up many times. The V call is TRBV18, the J call TRBJ1-1; D is unclear. The CDR3 has 14 residues. The V and J ends lost 0 bases and 4 bases respectively, with 9 bases between them. Germline V gene lookup returns CDR1 KGHSH and CDR2 LQKENI. This chain's CDR3 is CASSPPGLGTEAFF. The CDR3 DNA reads as TGTGCCAGCTCACCACCAGGGTTGGGCACTGAAGCTTTCTTT.

This clonotype was seen ten or more times. The J gene is TRBJ1-6, the V gene TRBV30, with 8 nucleotides matching TRBD1. From germline, CDR1 is GTSNPN and CDR2 SVGIG (reference sequence). Unmatched junction bases numbered 6, after V lost 3 bases and J lost 8 bases. The CDR3 consists of 14 residues. For the CDR3, the DNA is TGTGCCTGGAGCTACGACAGGGGCGATTCACCCCTCCACTTT. Translation: CAWSYDRGDSPLHF.

This clonotype was found a few times. The rearrangement joins TRBV6-2 or TRBV6-3 to TRBJ1-3, with D perhaps matching TRBD1 (5 bases). CDR1 is MNHEY, CDR2 SVGEGT, per germline. CDR3 size: 13 residues. The ends were cut back, 9 bases at V and 0 bases at J, with 9 bases in the middle. CDR3 protein: CASTGFSGNTIYF. The CDR3 region has the DNA TGTGCCAGTACAGGATTCTCTGGAAACACCATATATTTT.

In this sample, this clonotype turned up many times. The CDR3: CASIGLGMGHSNQPQHF. The CDR3 DNA reads as TGTGCCAGTATAGGGCTCGGTATGGGACATAGCAATCAGCCCCAGCATTTT. The chain carries TRBV19 and TRBJ1-5; TRBD1 might be the D (6 bases). Germline lookup yields CDR1 LNHDA and CDR2 SQIVND (reference sequence). V was cut by 7 bases and J by 0 bases, with 19 bases left in between. The CDR3 is 17 residues long.

The rearrangement uses TRBV12-3 or TRBV12-4 and TRBJ2-7; no clear D gene. CDR3 length: 13 amino acids. V was shortened by 6 bases and J by 3 bases, with 12 bases between the two germline ends. The DNA for the CDR3 is TGTGCCAGCAGCTCCCTGGCTTTCTACGAGCAGTACTTC. It yields the protein CASSSLAFYEQYF.